This T cell receptor beta chain was obtained from a study of blood T cell repertoires in COVID-19 (dated by TCRdb to 2019 to 2021). Background for the entire study: The collaborator samples originated in the United States, Italy and Spain and spanned the acute and convalescent phases of COVID-19. The prospective study material was composed of cDNA or gDNA derived from T cells, B-cell-depleted T cells, or PBMCs. The dataset comprised deeply sampled blood TCRbeta repertoires from subjects exposed to, actively infected with, or recovered from COVID-19. The repertoires were made available in a free public database intended to serve as a resource for research on the immune response to SARS-CoV-2. Samples came from the ongoing ImmuneRACE study (first 160 participants) plus 1,254 subjects from 6 global collaborators. The sample metadata nearly always contained a de-identified subject ID, COVID-19 status, age in years and sex. HLA class I and class II types, where available, came from metadata supplied by the sample provider rather than from assay-based typing. Results the study describes overall, beyond this receptor: The amount of clinical and demographic metadata varied by source and participant and was provided uncurated.

TCRbeta CDR3 regions were amplified from genomic DNA using the immunoSEQ Assay, a bias-controlled multiplex PCR. On the authors' methods: The number of nucleated cells in each sample was estimated by amplification of reference gene primers within the assay. To quantify the absolute abundance of each unique TCRbeta CDR3 rearrangement, sequence reads were collapsed and filtered. For each sample, productive Simpson clonality was calculated as the square root of Simpson's diversity index across productive rearrangements. TCRdb carries this immuneACCESS record with in-frame sequences only. Its versions omit some clonotypes, under half of them owing to an unresolved V gene in the studies checked, with the rest unexplained. Clonal size and the V and J genes are those of that table, whereas D and trimming came from the DNA. The sample table contains 210,000 or so clones; only one count was recorded for 70% to 90% of them. The ten largest account for about 12% of the sample.

Concerning this clone itself: No antigen is known for it. No base qualities exist here, and no much larger clone lies one base off it.

A second Seattle source provided samples from volunteer blood donors who had recovered from COVID-19. Whole blood was collected in K2EDTA tubes by collaborating institutions according to the institutions' own protocols. For TCRbeta analysis, collaborators shipped samples as frozen whole blood, isolated PBMCs, or DNA extracted from either of those sample types. The germline V end is reduced by 5 bases and the J end by 1 base; junction bases left unmatched: 8. Taken from the germline V gene (reference sequence), the CDR1 and CDR2 loops are MNHEY and SMNVEV. The CDR3 spans 16 residues, from the cysteine through the phenylalanine. The entry retains the CDR3 DNA only, 48 bases that are in frame from base 1.

The chain links TRBV27 with TRBJ1-1, and TRBD1 matches 9 of the central bases. The TCR originated in a woman in her late teens or twenties who had recovered from COVID-19. The sequencing input was peripheral blood. The nucleotide sequence reads TGTGCCAGCAGTGCCCGGGACAGGGAGGGGAACACTGAAGCTTTCTTT. The translation is CASSARDREGNTEAFF.